The rows below give T cell receptor beta chains drawn from one sample of a study of a mutant IDH1 vaccine in newly diagnosed glioma. TCRdb keeps only in-frame clones here, not all; method: immunoSEQ multiplex PCR. The sample records about 21,000 clones, around 92% being singletons. Their antigen targets remain unknown. This sample comprised PBMCs, obtained from a glioma patient whose treatment included an IDH1 peptide vaccine. The receptors come from a woman aged 40 to 50 with glioma. The CDR3 runs from the conserved cysteine through the conserved F or W. D genes are given only for firm matches. Size is stated for part of the rows, as once, few or many counts, or as a class when the clone is expanded.

d_gene,v_gene,abundance,j_gene,CDR3nt,CDR3aa
.,TRBV5-1,once,TRBJ2-2,TGCGCCAGCAGCGCCGGGATGGGGCTCCCAACCGGGGAGCTGTTTTTT,CASSAGMGLPTGELFF
TRBD1,TRBV6-1,.,TRBJ1-5,TGTGCCAGCAGTGTCGGGACAGGGGTGAATCAGCCCCAGCATTTT,CASSVGTGVNQPQHF
.,TRBV5-1,.,TRBJ1-1,TGCGCCAGCAGCTTGGCCTGGAACACTGAAGCTTTCTTT,CASSLAWNTEAFF
TRBD1,TRBV4-1,.,TRBJ2-2,TGCGCCAGCAGCCCGGGACAGGTCACCGGGGAGCTGTTTTTT,CASSPGQVTGELFF
TRBD2,TRBV4-1,.,TRBJ2-1,TGCGCCAGCAGCCAAGACTGGAATCGGCCTAGCGGGCGAGACGGGCAGTTCTTC,CASSQDWNRPSGRDGQFF
.,TRBV5-4,.,TRBJ1-3,TGTGCCAGCAGCTTCGGGGTGGGCACCATATATTTT,CASSFGVGTIYF
.,TRBV25-1,.,TRBJ2-1,TGTGCCAGCAGTGGTATTAGCCTTTCCTACAATGAGCAGTTCTTC,CASSGISLSYNEQFF
TRBD2,TRBV5-1,.,TRBJ2-5,TGCGCCAGCAGCCCGCGACTAGCGGAAGAGACCCAGTACTTC,CASSPRLAEETQYF
.,TRBV5-1,once,TRBJ2-7,TGCGCCAGCAGCTTGGCCCCAGGCTTCTACGAGCAGTACTTC,CASSLAPGFYEQYF
.,TRBV6-4,.,TRBJ2-1,TGTGCCAGCAGTGAAGGAAACGGAATCCACAATGAGCAGTTCTTC,CASSEGNGIHNEQFF
.,TRBV6-5,few,TRBJ1-1,TGTGCCAGCTCGATCGATTGGACGGCCCGTGAAGCTTTCTTT,CASSIDWTAREAFF
.,TRBV4-2,.,TRBJ2-5,TGTGCCAGCAGCCAAGATCAGAGGCAAGAGACCCAGTACTTC,CASSQDQRQETQYF
.,TRBV28,once,TRBJ1-2,TGTGCCAGCAGTCCAATATTAGAAACGCGCTATGGCTACACCTTC,CASSPILETRYGYTF
.,TRBV6-1,.,TRBJ1-5,TGTGCCAGCAGGTTGCAGGGCGTAAATCAGCCCCAGCATTTT,CASRLQGVNQPQHF
.,TRBV6-1,once,TRBJ2-7,TGTGCCAGCAGGGACAACCCCTACGAGCAGTACTTC,CASRDNPYEQYF
TRBD1,TRBV29-1,.,TRBJ1-2,TGCAGCGCCGGACAGGGGGACTATGGCTACACCTTC,CSAGQGDYGYTF
TRBD1,TRBV10-3,.,TRBJ1-2,TGTGCCATCAGTGAGTTCGAGACAGGGATTGGCTACACCTTC,CAISEFETGIGYTF
TRBD1,TRBV10-3,once,TRBJ1-1,TGTGCCATCAGTGCCGGGACAGGGGGGGACACTGAAGCTTTCTTT,CAISAGTGGDTEAFF
.,TRBV4-2,.,TRBJ2-1,TGTGCCAGCAGCCGGGCGAACCGGTACAATGAGCAGTTCTTC,CASSRANRYNEQFF
.,TRBV18,.,TRBJ1-1,TGTGCCAGCTCACCTACAGTTATGCGACCCACTGAAGCTTTCTTT,CASSPTVMRPTEAFF